The T cell receptor (beta chain) described here comes from a study of Ad26.COV2.S vaccination and SARS-CoV-2 variants. The CDR3 totals 13 residues. Trimming removed 5 bases from V and 5 bases from J; junction bases left unmatched: 5. Germline V gene sequence: CDR1 SGHTA, CDR2 FQGNSA. Treatment specified: around 19 received Ad26.COV2.S at low or high dose, single or two shots; about 5 received placebo; per-sample allocation not given. The samples date from day 63 after the first vaccine or placebo injection. Some clones are missing from TCRdb's copy, which holds only in-frame ones; the method was immunoSEQ multiplex PCR. The sample records roughly 400,000 clones, roughly 91% being singletons.

This clonotype originated in a person between 18 and 65 years old who received the Ad26.COV2.S COVID-19 vaccine or a placebo. The input for sequencing was peripheral blood, taken in a trial of Ad26.COV2.S vaccine versus placebo. The V call is TRBV7-2, the J call TRBJ2-5, with TRBD2 identical over 7 bases. The CDR3 nucleotides are TGTGCCAGCAGCAGAGGACTAGGGGAGACCCAGTACTTC. It yields the protein CASSRGLGETQYF. Complete variable domain (other parts from reference TRBV7-2 and TRBJ2-5): GAGVSQSPSNKVTEKGKDVELRCDPISGHTALYWYRQSLGQGLEFLIYFQGNSAPDKSGLPSDRFSAERTGGSVSTLTIQRTQQEDSAVYLCASSRGLGETQYFGPGTRLLVL.